This passage covers 18 T cell receptor beta chains from one sample sequenced in a study of vaccination effects on CD4 cells after COVID-19. Some clones are missing from TCRdb's copy, which holds only in-frame ones; the method was immunoSEQ multiplex PCR. The table shows around 55,000 clones, with approximately 70% occurring only once. Antigen specificity for these receptors is unknown. Sequencing in the ViraFEST assay came after antigen-specific CD4+ T cells had been expanded with viral peptide pools, which were used to stimulate PBMC. The authors isolated CD4+ T cells after around 11 days of culture. People in the vaccine group had not been infected with SARS-CoV-2 before, and their nucleocapsid antibodies were negative. This specimen was CD4+ T cells from PBMCs cultured with SARS-CoV-2 spike peptides, taken before COVID-19 vaccination. The receptors here all came from a human donor who received a COVID-19 vaccine.

The chain uses TRBV19 and TRBJ2-1; TRBD2 matches 9 bases. The CDR3 covers 16 residues. The V gene end was trimmed by 5 bases and the J gene end by 3 bases; junction bases not matched to a gene: 8. Germline CDR1 LNHDA, CDR2 SQIVND (reference sequence). The CDR3 spells CASSSTSGRNYNEQFF. The DNA for the CDR3 is TGTGCCAGTAGTTCAACCAGCGGGAGGAACTACAATGAGCAGTTCTTC. Supplemented by reference TRBV19 and TRBJ2-1, the full variable domain reads DGGITQSPKYLFRKEGQNVTLSCEQNLNHDAMYWYRQDPGQGLRLIYYSQIVNDFQKGDIAEGYSVSREKKESFPLTVTSAQKNPTAFYLCASSSTSGRNYNEQFFGPGTRLTVL.

This clone has just a few counts. V and J are TRBV29-1 and TRBJ1-1; 8 bases align to TRBD1. J gave up 4 bases and V 5 bases, and 9 bases lay outside the gene matches. The CDR3 runs to 14 residues. Germline CDR1 SQVTM, CDR2 ANQGSEA. DNA of the CDR3: TGCAGCGTTTTCCGGACAGGGATTAGCACTGAAGCTTTCTTT. Its translation is CSVFRTGISTEAFF.

The chain has TRBV12-5 and TRBJ1-2, with D perhaps TRBD1 (6 bases). Per the germline V gene, CDR1 is LGHNT and CDR2 is FRNRAP. The CDR3 covers 15 residues. V was clipped by 7 bases and J by 3 bases, with 18 bases between them. CDR3 region: CASDETGKEDYGYTF. CDR3 in DNA: TGTGCTAGTGATGAAACAGGGAAAGAGGACTATGGCTACACCTTC.

This clone occurred a few times. J is TRBJ1-2 and V is TRBV3-1 (or the pseudogene TRBV3-2), with TRBD1 identical over 8 bases. The V gene end was trimmed by 4 bases and the J gene end by 6 bases; junction bases not matched to a gene: 4. This CDR3 comprises 13 residues. CDR1 and CDR2 (germline): LGHDT, YNNKEL (reference sequence). The DNA of the CDR3 is TGTGCCAGCAGCCCCCACAGGGGGGATGGCTACACCTTC. Amino acid sequence: CASSPHRGDGYTF.

The chain carries TRBV2 and TRBJ2-3; the D is unclear. V lost 8 bases, J lost 2 bases, and 17 bases lay in between. Germline V gene sequence: CDR1 SNHLY, CDR2 FYNNEI. This CDR3 region has 15 residues. The CDR3 bases are TGTGCCAGCCGGCGGCGACCCGGCTACACAGATACGCAGTATTTT. The encoded protein is CASRRRPGYTDTQYF.

CDR3 coding DNA: TGTGCCAGCAGCTTGGCCGGGACAGGGACCTACGAGCAGTACTTC. This sequence encodes CASSLAGTGTYEQYF. V gene TRBV5-4 combines with J gene TRBJ2-7, with 9 bases matching TRBD1. The CDR3 has 15 amino acids. V dropped 0 bases and J dropped 2; count of bases not matched to a gene: 3. CDR1 and CDR2 from the germline V gene are SGHNT and YYREEE (reference sequence).

This clone came up once. The chain employs TRBV28 and TRBJ1-2; TRBD1 agrees at 9 bases. The trim removed 6 bases at V and 2 bases at J, leaving 4 bases unmatched. The CDR3 length is 14 residues. Germline V lookup: CDR1 MDHEN, CDR2 SYDVKM. DNA for the CDR3: TGTGCCAGCAGATCCGGGACAGGGAACTATGGCTACACCTTC. Its translation is CASRSGTGNYGYTF.

The chain employs TRBV7-2 and TRBJ2-5; 11 nucleotides agree with TRBD2. There are 14 residues in the CDR3. The trim removed 4 bases at V and 3 bases at J, leaving 1 base unmatched. Germline lookup yields CDR1 SGHTA and CDR2 FQGNSA. CDR3 residues: CASSSGLAEETQYF. The CDR3, as DNA: TGTGCCAGCAGCTCGGGACTAGCGGAAGAGACCCAGTACTTC.

The chain links TRBV3-1 (or the pseudogene TRBV3-2) to TRBJ1-1; maybe TRBD1 (6 bases). Germline V gene data show CDR1 as LGHDT and CDR2 as YNNKEL (reference sequence). The V gene lost 2 bases and the J gene lost 4 bases, with 20 bases spanning the gap. The CDR3 has 17 residues. The CDR3 sequence: CASSQTGSQVSPTEAFF. The DNA for the CDR3 is TGTGCCAGCAGCCAAACAGGGTCGCAGGTCTCGCCCACTGAAGCTTTCTTT.

The gene calls are TRBV27 and TRBJ2-7; TRBD2 is a possible D gene (6 bases). Trimming took 5 bases from V and 4 from J, leaving 15 bases between them. Looked up from germline, CDR1 is MNHEY and CDR2 is SMNVEV (reference sequence). CDR3 length equals 14 residues. The CDR3 DNA follows: TGTGCCAGCAGTCAACGCGGGGCGTTATACGAGCAGTACTTC. Protein sequence: CASSQRGALYEQYF.

The chain links TRBV3-1 (or the pseudogene TRBV3-2) to TRBJ2-1; D not resolved. CDR3 size: 15 residues. Trimming shortened V by 7 bases and J by 7 bases, and 20 bases separated the two germline ends. The germline V gene has CDR1 LGHDT and CDR2 YNNKEL (reference sequence). As DNA, the CDR3 is TGTGCCAGCACGCAAGATCCGAAGGGTCGGAATGAGCAGTTCTTC. Protein: CASTQDPKGRNEQFF.

This chain links TRBV5-6 with TRBJ1-4, with 7 bases lining up with TRBD1. The CDR3 has 15 residues. Looked up from germline, CDR1 is SGHDT and CDR2 is YYEEEE. V shed 0 bases, J shed 4 bases, and the junction held 3 bases outside the gene matches. This CDR3 is CASSLARGFNEKLFF. CDR3 coding DNA: TGTGCCAGCAGCTTGGCCAGGGGGTTTAATGAAAAACTGTTTTTT.

This clone was recorded once. V gene TRBV25-1 combines with J gene TRBJ2-5; possibly TRBD1 for D (6 bases). In germline, CDR1 is MGHDK, CDR2 SYGVNS. V lost 3 bases, J lost 5 bases, and 10 bases lay in between. The length of the CDR3 is 13 residues. The CDR3 loop reads CASSDDRRETQYF. CDR3 DNA: TGTGCCAGCAGTGACGACAGGAGGGAGACCCAGTACTTC.

The rearrangement links TRBV7-9 to TRBJ1-3; 11 bases are shared with TRBD1. Germline CDR1 reads SEHNR; CDR2 reads FQNEAQ (reference sequence). V was clipped by 4 bases and J by 4 bases; unmatched bases: 3. The CDR3 extends over 15 amino acids. The CDR3 reads CASSSGQGVGNTIYF. The CDR3, as DNA: TGTGCCAGCAGCTCGGGACAGGGGGTGGGAAACACCATATATTTT.

The chain has TRBV9 and TRBJ1-5; D is unresolved. The CDR3 is made up of 15 amino acids. Germline assignment: CDR1 SGDLS and CDR2 YYNGEE. V dropped 4 bases and J dropped 5 bases, with 16 bases sitting between them. The DNA of the CDR3 is TGTGCCAGCAGCCCTTGGGGAACCTGGGATCAGCCCCAGCATTTT. Protein product: CASSPWGTWDQPQHF. The full variable domain, with the rest looked up from reference TRBV9 and TRBJ1-5, is DSGVTQTPKHLITATGQRVTLRCSPRSGDLSVYWYQQSLDQGLQFLIQYYNGEERAKGNILERFSAQQFPDLHSELNLSSLELGDSALYFCASSPWGTWDQPQHFGDGTRLSIL.

The chain uses TRBV20-1 and TRBJ2-5; the match to TRBD2 covers 7 bases. In germline, CDR1 is DFQATT, CDR2 SNEGSKA (reference sequence). The CDR3 extends over 13 amino acids. Unmatched junction bases numbered 3, after V lost 3 bases and J lost 2 bases. The CDR3 loop is CSASPGLQETQYF. The DNA of the CDR3 is TGCAGTGCTAGTCCGGGACTACAAGAGACCCAGTACTTC.

As regards this clone: One end of the junction varies from germline; a read error may be responsible. The chain carries TRBV3-1 (or the pseudogene TRBV3-2) and TRBJ2-2, with a possible D match to TRBD1 (6 bases). The germline V gene encodes CDR1 LGHDT and CDR2 YNNKEL (reference sequence). This CDR3 spans 14 amino acids. The CDR3 sequence: CASSQTGNPGELFF. The DNA of the CDR3 is TGTGCCAGCAGCCAAACAGGGAACCCCGGGGAGCTGTTTTTT.

The V gene is TRBV6-1, the J gene TRBJ2-5; D is perhaps TRBD2 (6 bases). The CDR3 loop spans 17 amino acids. Germline-derived CDR1 and CDR2 are MNHNS and SASEGT. V was cut by 4 bases and J by 0 bases, with 18 bases left in between. The CDR3 bases are TGTGCCAGCAGTGCGGTCCGGGACTCTAAGTACCAAGAGACCCAGTACTTC. Translated: CASSAVRDSKYQETQYF.